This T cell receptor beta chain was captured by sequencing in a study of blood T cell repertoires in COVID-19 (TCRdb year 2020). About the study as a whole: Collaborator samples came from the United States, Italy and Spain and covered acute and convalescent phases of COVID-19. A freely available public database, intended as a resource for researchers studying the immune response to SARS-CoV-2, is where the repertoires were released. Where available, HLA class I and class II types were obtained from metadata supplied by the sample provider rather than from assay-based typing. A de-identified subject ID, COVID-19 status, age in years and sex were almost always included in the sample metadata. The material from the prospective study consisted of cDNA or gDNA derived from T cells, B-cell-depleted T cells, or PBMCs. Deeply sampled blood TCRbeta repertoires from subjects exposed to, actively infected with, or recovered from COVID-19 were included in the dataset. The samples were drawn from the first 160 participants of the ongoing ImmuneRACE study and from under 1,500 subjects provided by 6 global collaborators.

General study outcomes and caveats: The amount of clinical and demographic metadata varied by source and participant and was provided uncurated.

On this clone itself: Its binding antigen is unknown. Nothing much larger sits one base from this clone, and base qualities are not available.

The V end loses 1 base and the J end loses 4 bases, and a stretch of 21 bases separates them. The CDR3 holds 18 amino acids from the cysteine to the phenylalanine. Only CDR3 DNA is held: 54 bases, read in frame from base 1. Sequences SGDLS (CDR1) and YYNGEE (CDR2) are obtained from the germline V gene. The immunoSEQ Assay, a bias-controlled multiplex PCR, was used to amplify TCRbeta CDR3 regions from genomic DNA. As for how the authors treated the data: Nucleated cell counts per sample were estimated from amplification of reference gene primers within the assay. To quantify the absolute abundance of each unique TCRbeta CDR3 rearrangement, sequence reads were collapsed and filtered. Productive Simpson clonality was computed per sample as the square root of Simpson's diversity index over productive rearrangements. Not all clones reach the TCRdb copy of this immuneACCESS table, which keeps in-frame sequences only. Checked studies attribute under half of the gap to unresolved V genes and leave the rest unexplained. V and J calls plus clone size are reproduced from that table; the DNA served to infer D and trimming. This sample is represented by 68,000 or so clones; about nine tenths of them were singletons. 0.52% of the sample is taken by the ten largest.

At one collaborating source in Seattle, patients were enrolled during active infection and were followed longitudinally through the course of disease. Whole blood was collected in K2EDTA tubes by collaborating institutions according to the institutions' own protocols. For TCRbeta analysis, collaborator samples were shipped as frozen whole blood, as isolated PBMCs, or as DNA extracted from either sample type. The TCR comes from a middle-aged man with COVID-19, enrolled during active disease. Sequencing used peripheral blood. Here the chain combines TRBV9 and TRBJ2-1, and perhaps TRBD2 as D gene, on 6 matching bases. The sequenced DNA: TGTGCCAGCAGCGTATTCGAAGGGGCTAGCGCTTTTTACAATGAGCAGTTCTTC. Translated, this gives CASSVFEGASAFYNEQFF.